Below, 24 T cell receptor beta chains from the same sample are listed, as sequenced in a study of blood T cells in healthy people across ages. Next came a second PCR, run for about 7 to 12 cycles, which used a sample-barcoded 5' primer along with a J-beta primer mix. In TCRdb, the 5' RACE reads were re-called with MiXCR into one record per CDR3 protein. Among about 930,000 distinct CDR3 sequences, 29% were seen once, and the ten largest hold about 9.4%. Another study also made use of these data, one on T cells of mothers and their children.

The material sequenced was blood. These receptors all stem from a middle-aged woman in good health.

This clonotype was observed a handful of times. The chain joins TRBV5-1 to TRBJ1-4, with D perhaps matching TRBD1 (5 bases). The germline gives CDR1 SGHRS, CDR2 YFSETQ. The V end was cut by 0 bases, the J end by 8 bases, with 14 bases between. The CDR3 runs 15 residues. CDR3 amino acids: CASSLGQGTGEKLFF. DNA for the CDR3: TGCGCCAGCAGCTTGGGGCAGGGAACGGGCGAAAAACTGTTTTTT. Looking up the rest from reference TRBV5-1 and TRBJ1-4 gives the full variable domain: KAGVTQTPRYLIKTRGQQVTLSCSPISGHRSVSWYQQTPGQGLQFLFEYFSETQRNKGNFPGRFSGRQFSNSRSEMNVSTLELGDSALYLCASSLGQGTGEKLFFGSGTQLSVL.

The V call is TRBV14, the J call TRBJ2-1; TRBD1 matches at 8 bases. Germline lookup yields CDR1 SGHDN and CDR2 FVKESK. V gave up 3 bases and J gave up 2 bases; unmatched junction bases: 3. The CDR3 sequence is 15 residues long. The CDR3 reads CASSQLRGPYNEQFF. CDR3 bases: TGTGCCAGCAGCCAGCTCAGGGGGCCCTACAATGAGCAGTTCTTC.

Regarding this clonotype: A much larger clone differs by one base, so this may be a read error. This chain uses TRBV29-1 with TRBJ2-4; D is undetermined. The CDR3 has 14 residues. V lost 6 bases to trimming and J lost 0 bases, with 12 bases between them. Per germline, CDR1 SQVTM and CDR2 ANQGSEA. The chain's CDR3 is CSVPRELAKNIQYF. The CDR3 DNA follows: TGCAGCGTCCCAAGGGAACTAGCCAAAAACATTCAGTACTTC.

The V gene is TRBV7-2, the J gene TRBJ1-2, with D possibly matching TRBD1 (5 bases). This CDR3 contains 14 residues. V lost 6 bases and J 2 bases, leaving 13 bases between the germline ends. Germline V gene sequence: CDR1 SGHTA, CDR2 FQGNSA. The CDR3 here is CASRIGTANYGYTF. In nucleotides, the CDR3 is TGTGCCAGCAGAATAGGGACCGCAAACTATGGCTACACCTTC. Using reference TRBV7-2 and TRBJ1-2 for the parts outside the CDR3, the full variable domain is GAGVSQSPSNKVTEKGKDVELRCDPISGHTALYWYRQSLGQGLEFLIYFQGNSAPDKSGLPSDRFSAERTGGSVSTLTIQRTQQEDSAVYLCASRIGTANYGYTFGSGTRLTVV.

In the case of this clonotype: This sequence may be a read error, since a much larger clone differs from it by one base. The chain joins TRBV12-3 or TRBV12-4 to TRBJ2-1; TRBD1 matches 8 bases. J was trimmed by 10 bases and V by 5 bases; bases with no gene match: 13. The CDR3 totals 15 residues. The CDR3 DNA reads as TGTGCCAGCAGTATCCGCGGACAGGGTCCTTACGAGCAGTTCTTC. It codes for CASSIRGQGPYEQFF.

Points on this clonotype: A junction end diverges from the germline sequence, so it may reflect a read error. V is TRBV20-1 and J is TRBJ2-5, with D uncertain. This CDR3 comprises 10 residues. Germline V CDR1 and CDR2: DFQATT, SNEGSKA (reference sequence). The CDR3 sequence: CSARQGTQYF. The CDR3 DNA follows: TGCAGTGCAAGACAAGGGACCCAGTACTTC.

This clonotype was recorded many times. Compared with germline, one end of the junction differs, possibly owing to a read error. This rearrangement joins TRBV5-1 to TRBJ1-2, with 7 bases lining up with TRBD1. Germline V gene data show CDR1 as SGHRS and CDR2 as YFSETQ. The CDR3 is 13 amino acids. The CDR3 nucleotides are TGTGCCAGCAGCTTAGGGACAGACTATGGCTACACCTTC. This encodes CASSLGTDYGYTF.

The sample holds a few counts of this clonotype. The chain couples TRBV29-1 to TRBJ2-3; 7 positions agree with TRBD2. From germline, CDR1 is SQVTM and CDR2 ANQGSEA. The CDR3 consists of 15 residues. After removal of 5 bases from V and 0 bases from J, the junction contained 8 bases not matched to a gene. The CDR3 DNA follows: TGCAGCGTTTTCGGGGGGACTACTAGCACAGATACGCAGTATTTT. Encoded protein: CSVFGGTTSTDTQYF.

The sample holds many counts of this clonotype. This chain connects TRBV7-9 to TRBJ2-1; 8 nucleotides agree with TRBD1. V lost 3 bases and J lost 2; bases outside the gene matches: 3. CDR1 SEHNR and CDR2 FQNEAQ come from the germline V gene (reference sequence). This CDR3 has 15 amino acids. The CDR3 DNA sequence: TGTGCCAGCAGCTTCGACAGGGGCACCTACAATGAGCAGTTCTTC. Translated, it gives CASSFDRGTYNEQFF.

A single count supports this clonotype. This sequence joins TRBV19 and TRBJ1-1; unclear D gene. Germline loops: CDR1 LNHDA, CDR2 SQIVND (reference sequence). The CDR3 covers 14 residues. The germline V and J ends were trimmed by 1 base and 1 base, with 7 bases remaining between them. DNA for the CDR3: TGTGCCAGTAGTATAGTAGGCGGGAACACTGAAGCTTTCTTT. As protein: CASSIVGGNTEAFF. The full variable domain, with the rest looked up from reference TRBV19 and TRBJ1-1, is DGGITQSPKYLFRKEGQNVTLSCEQNLNHDAMYWYRQDPGQGLRLIYYSQIVNDFQKGDIAEGYSVSREKKESFPLTVTSAQKNPTAFYLCASSIVGGNTEAFFGQGTRLTVV.

In this sample, this clonotype turned up a few times. A read error may produce the germline difference seen at one junction end. V is TRBV20-1 and J is TRBJ2-5; 9 nucleotides align to TRBD2. This CDR3 comprises 17 residues. Per the germline V gene, CDR1 is DFQATT and CDR2 is SNEGSKA (reference sequence). CDR3 loop: CSARDFQAGGLQETQYF. DNA for the CDR3: TGTAGTGCTAGAGATTTCCAAGCGGGGGGACTACAAGAGACCCAGTACTTC.

A few counts support this clonotype. The genes are TRBV28 and TRBJ1-2, with TRBD1 as a possible D gene (6 bases). Trimming pared 3 bases from V and 4 bases from J, leaving 15 bases between. The CDR3 has 15 amino acids. Germline V CDR1 and CDR2: MDHEN, SYDVKM. The CDR3 DNA is TGTGCCAGCAGTTTGGGACAACTGAACGCCTATGGCTACACCTTC. It translates to CASSLGQLNAYGYTF.

This clonotype has just one count. A far larger clone is one base from this, pointing to a likely read error. The chain carries TRBV12-3 or TRBV12-4 and TRBJ2-7; the D is unclear. This CDR3 is built from 12 residues. The CDR3 is CVSSTGGYEQYF. As DNA, the CDR3 is TGTGTCAGCAGTACGGGCGGCTACGAGCAGTACTTC.

This clonotype was observed a handful of times. The rearrangement links TRBV7-9 to TRBJ2-3; 10 bases align to TRBD2. This CDR3 has 16 amino acids. With V trimmed by 4 bases and J by 0 bases, 4 bases remained unmatched. Germline CDR1 reads SEHNR; CDR2 reads FQNEAQ (reference sequence). The CDR3 protein is CASSYSGGSSTDTQYF. The CDR3 DNA reads TGTGCCAGCAGCTATAGCGGGGGGAGCAGCACAGATACGCAGTATTTT.

The V gene is TRBV7-6, the J gene TRBJ2-5; the D gene is possibly TRBD1 (5 bases). This CDR3 is 15 amino acids long. Germline V CDR1 and CDR2: SGHVS, FNYEAQ. Between the trimmed V and J ends, which lost 1 base and 11 bases, there was a span of 20 bases. The CDR3 DNA reads TGTGCCAGCAGCTTAGGGGGCCAGGGCGGTTCTAAGCAGTACTTC. Encoded protein: CASSLGGQGGSKQYF.

This clonotype came up once. V gene TRBV2 combines with J gene TRBJ2-1, with D perhaps matching TRBD2 (5 bases). Germline-derived CDR1 and CDR2 are SNHLY and FYNNEI. The CDR3 extends over 15 amino acids. Trimming pared 7 bases from V and 0 bases from J, leaving 13 bases between. The CDR3 spells CASTKLVSSYNEQFF. DNA for the CDR3: TGTGCCAGCACAAAACTAGTGAGCTCCTACAATGAGCAGTTCTTC.

This chain joins TRBV2 and TRBJ1-4; 7 positions match TRBD1. V lost 9 bases, J lost 0 bases, and 4 bases stayed unmatched. Per germline, CDR1 SNHLY and CDR2 FYNNEI. This CDR3 has 14 amino acids. The DNA of the CDR3 is TGTGCCAGGGGACAGACGGCAACTAATGAAAAACTGTTTTTT. This codes for CARGQTATNEKLFF. Complete variable domain (other parts from reference TRBV2 and TRBJ1-4): EPEVTQTPSHQVTQMGQEVILRCVPISNHLYFYWYRQILGQKVEFLVSFYNNEISEKSEIFDDQFSVERPDGSNFTLKIRSTKLEDSAMYFCARGQTATNEKLFFGSGTQLSVL.

J is TRBJ2-2 and V is TRBV5-1, with D possibly matching TRBD2 (7 bases). Germline CDR1 SGHRS, CDR2 YFSETQ. V was clipped by 2 bases and J by 0 bases, with 14 bases between them. The CDR3 spans 17 residues. CDR3 bases: TGCGCCAGCAGCTTAGACGGCGGGGGCTCGAACACCGGGGAGCTGTTTTTT. Translation: CASSLDGGGSNTGELFF.

Only one count was recorded for this clonotype. V is TRBV12-3 or TRBV12-4 and J is TRBJ1-1, with 11 bases identical to TRBD1. The CDR3 has 17 amino acids. Germline trimming cut 5 bases from V and 3 bases from J; bases unmatched to any gene: 11. CDR3 DNA: TGTGCCAGCAGTCTAACCGGGACAGGGGGATTTCACACTGAAGCTTTCTTT. Translation gives CASSLTGTGGFHTEAFF.

This clonotype occurred a few times. The chain carries TRBV20-1 and TRBJ1-1; D gene ambiguous. The CDR3 spans 13 residues. V lost 0 bases, J lost 6 bases, and 11 bases lay in between. Germline lookup yields CDR1 DFQATT and CDR2 SNEGSKA (reference sequence). This chain's CDR3 is CSARDLTDSEAFF. The DNA for the CDR3 is TGCAGTGCTAGAGATCTTACAGATTCTGAAGCTTTCTTT.

V is TRBV5-1 and J is TRBJ1-1; 7 bases fit TRBD1. V was pared by 3 bases and J by 4 bases, with 6 bases of the junction left unmatched. The CDR3 runs to 14 residues. Germline loops: CDR1 SGHRS, CDR2 YFSETQ. Written as DNA, the CDR3 is TGCGCCAGCAGCTCAGACAGGGAGAGCACTGAAGCTTTCTTT. This gives the protein CASSSDRESTEAFF.

This clonotype was picked up many times. V usage is TRBV12-3 or TRBV12-4 and J usage is TRBJ1-2, with 9 bases fitting TRBD1. CDR3 length equals 16 residues. V trimming: 6 bases; J trimming: 1 base; junction bases outside the gene matches: 9. The CDR3 region has the DNA TGTGCCAGCAGCCCCTCCGGGACAGGGTTTAACTATGGCTACACCTTC. This encodes CASSPSGTGFNYGYTF.

The sample holds a few counts of this clonotype. V gene TRBV5-1 combines with J gene TRBJ1-2; D may be TRBD1 (6 bases). V gave up 4 bases and J gave up 2 bases, with 15 bases separating them. The length of the CDR3 is 15 residues. Germline CDR1 and CDR2: SGHRS and YFSETQ. This chain's CDR3 is CASSRSSGANYGYTF. The CDR3 DNA reads TGCGCCAGCAGCCGATCGTCGGGGGCGAACTATGGCTACACCTTC.

This clonotype has more than one count but fewer than ten. The chain combines TRBV5-1 with TRBJ1-1, with TRBD1 identical over 9 bases. The CDR3 loop spans 14 amino acids. Per the germline V gene, CDR1 is SGHRS and CDR2 is YFSETQ. V lost 4 bases and J lost 6; bases outside the gene matches: 7. The CDR3 sequence is CASSIGQGTPEAFF. In nucleotides, the CDR3 is TGCGCCAGCAGCATAGGACAGGGGACCCCTGAAGCTTTCTTT.